This T cell receptor beta chain derives from a study of OX40 agonist ivuxolimab in advanced cancers. V lost 0 bases, J lost 4 bases, and 12 bases lay in between. CDR1 and CDR2 (germline): LGHNA, YNFKEQ. CDR3 length: 15 residues. Sampling times: baseline, cycle 4 day 1, cycle 7 day 1. This clone qualifies as large. Only in-frame clones appear in the TCRdb table, and some are missing; sequencing was by immunoSEQ multiplex PCR. The sample includes some 60,000 clones, 90% to 95% of them seen just once. The V and J genes are TRBV4-2 and TRBJ1-1; possible D gene TRBD1, 6 bases. The receptor was isolated from an adult with an advanced solid tumor such as melanoma, head and neck, liver or kidney cancer. The material sequenced was CD4+ or CD8+ T cells sorted from blood, taken in a trial of the OX40 agonist ivuxolimab. The CDR3 DNA sequence: TGTGCCAGCAGCCAAGATCGTACAGGGAGCACTGAAGCTTTCTTT. This translates into CASSQDRTGSTEAFF.